Listed here is a single T cell receptor beta chain. Its matching antigen is unknown. Assay: immunoSEQ multiplex PCR; the TCRdb copy retains only in-frame clones and omits some. This table has over 45,000 clones, more than 70% appearing once. This entry comes from a study of graft-versus-host responses after intestinal transplantation. The germline V gene has CDR1 GTSNPN and CDR2 SVGIG (reference sequence). This CDR3 is built from 13 residues. Germline trimming cut 5 bases from V and 6 bases from J; bases unmatched to any gene: 4. Whole-study results and caveats: With peak circulating GvH clone levels came an association with early post-transplant HvG declines.

The sample consisted of unstimulated CD4+ T cells sorted from spleen or lymph node cells, taken before transplant. The clonotype comes from a human donor who was the organ donor for an intestinal transplant. The V call is TRBV30, the J call TRBJ2-2, with 9 bases identical to TRBD1. CDR3 sequence: CAWVDRGSGELFF. Written as DNA, the CDR3 is TGTGCCTGGGTGGACAGGGGATCCGGGGAGCTGTTTTTT.